This TCR beta chain was captured in a study of TIL therapy for anti-PD-1-resistant metastatic lung cancer. Study at large: Tumors carried a median roughly 1.6 non-synonymous mutations per megabase.

Broader study findings: TIL cultures after expansion showed higher clonality and lower diversity than baseline tumor (median about 6% vs 30%).

This clone came up once. The target antigen is unknown. The time point: pre-treatment sample, taken before nivolumab and TIL therapy. Most excised metastases sampled were pleural nodules or supraclavicular lymph nodes. Patients then received nivolumab; progressors got lymphodepletion, TIL and IL-2. CDR1 is MDHEN and CDR2 is SYDVKM in the germline V gene. CDR3 length: 15 amino acids. V shed 4 bases and J shed 9 bases, with 16 bases lying between them. The libraries were made with immunoSEQ v3. Libraries were sequenced to 2 million to 2.5 million read pairs (survey) or about 5-6.5 million (deep). Sequencing was performed with immunoSEQ multiplex PCR; in TCRdb, only in-frame clones are kept and a portion is missing. The sample records around 6,000 clones, over 65% being singletons.

This receptor was obtained from a person between 25 and 79 years old with non-small cell lung cancer. The source was tumor tissue, collected at baseline. V is TRBV28 and J is TRBJ1-6, with D perhaps matching TRBD1 (6 bases). DNA for the CDR3: TGTGCCAGCAGTTCGCCCGGGGAGGGGGTTTCACCCCTCCACTTT. Its translation: CASSSPGEGVSPLHF.